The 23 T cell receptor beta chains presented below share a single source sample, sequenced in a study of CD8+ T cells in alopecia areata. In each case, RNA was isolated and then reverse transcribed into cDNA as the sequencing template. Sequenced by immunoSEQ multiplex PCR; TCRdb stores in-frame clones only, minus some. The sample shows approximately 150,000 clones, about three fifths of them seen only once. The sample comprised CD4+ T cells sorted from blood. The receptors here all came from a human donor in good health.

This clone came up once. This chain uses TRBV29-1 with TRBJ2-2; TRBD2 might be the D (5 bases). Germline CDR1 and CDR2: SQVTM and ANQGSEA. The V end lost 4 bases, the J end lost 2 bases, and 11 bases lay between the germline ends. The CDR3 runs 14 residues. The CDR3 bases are TGCAGCGTTGGGAGGCAGGCCAACACCGGGGAGCTGTTTTTT. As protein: CSVGRQANTGELFF.

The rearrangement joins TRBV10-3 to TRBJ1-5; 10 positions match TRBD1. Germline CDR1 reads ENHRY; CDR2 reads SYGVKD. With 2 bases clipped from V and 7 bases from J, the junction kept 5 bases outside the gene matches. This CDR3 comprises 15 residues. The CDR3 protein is CAISERDRGQQPQHF. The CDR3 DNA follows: TGTGCCATCAGTGAGAGGGACAGGGGACAGCAGCCCCAGCATTTT.

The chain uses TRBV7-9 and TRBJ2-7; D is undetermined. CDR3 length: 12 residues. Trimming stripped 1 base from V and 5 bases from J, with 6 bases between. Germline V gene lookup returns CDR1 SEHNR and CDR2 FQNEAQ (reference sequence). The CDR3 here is CASSLDSHEQYF. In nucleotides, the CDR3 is TGTGCCAGCAGCTTAGACAGTCACGAGCAGTACTTC.

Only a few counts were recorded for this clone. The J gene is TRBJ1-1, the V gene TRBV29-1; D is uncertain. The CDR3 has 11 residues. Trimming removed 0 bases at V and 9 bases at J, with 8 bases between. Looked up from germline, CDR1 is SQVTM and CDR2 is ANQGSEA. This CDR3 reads CSVEDTIQAFF. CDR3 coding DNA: TGCAGCGTTGAAGATACCATTCAAGCTTTCTTT.

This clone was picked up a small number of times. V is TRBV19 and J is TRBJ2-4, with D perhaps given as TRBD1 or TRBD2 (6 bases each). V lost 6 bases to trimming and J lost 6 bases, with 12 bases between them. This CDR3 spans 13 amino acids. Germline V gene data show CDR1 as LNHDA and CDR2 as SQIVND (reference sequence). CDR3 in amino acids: CASRREGGNIQYF. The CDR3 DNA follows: TGTGCCAGTAGGCGAGAGGGGGGAAACATTCAGTACTTC.

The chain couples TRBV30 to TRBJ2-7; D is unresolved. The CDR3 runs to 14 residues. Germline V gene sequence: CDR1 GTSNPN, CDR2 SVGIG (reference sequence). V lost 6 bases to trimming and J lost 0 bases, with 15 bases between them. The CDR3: CACTTAATSYEQYF. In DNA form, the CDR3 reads TGTGCCTGCACAACCGCGGCCACCTCCTACGAGCAGTACTTC.

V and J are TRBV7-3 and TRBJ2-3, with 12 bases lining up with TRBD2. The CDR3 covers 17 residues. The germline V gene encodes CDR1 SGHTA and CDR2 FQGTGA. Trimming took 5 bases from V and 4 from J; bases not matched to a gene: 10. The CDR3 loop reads CASSTLTSGSPPDTQYF. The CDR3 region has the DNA TGTGCCAGCAGCACCCTGACTAGCGGGAGTCCCCCAGATACGCAGTATTTT.

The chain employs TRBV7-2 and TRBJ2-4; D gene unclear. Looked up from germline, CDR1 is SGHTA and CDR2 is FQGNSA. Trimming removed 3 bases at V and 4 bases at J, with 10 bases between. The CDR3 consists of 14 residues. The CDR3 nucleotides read TGTGCCAGCAGCTTTGGATGGCTAAAAAACATTCAGTACTTC. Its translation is CASSFGWLKNIQYF. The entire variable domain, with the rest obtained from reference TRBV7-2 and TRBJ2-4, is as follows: GAGVSQSPSNKVTEKGKDVELRCDPISGHTALYWYRQSLGQGLEFLIYFQGNSAPDKSGLPSDRFSAERTGGSVSTLTIQRTQQEDSAVYLCASSFGWLKNIQYFGAGTRLSVL.

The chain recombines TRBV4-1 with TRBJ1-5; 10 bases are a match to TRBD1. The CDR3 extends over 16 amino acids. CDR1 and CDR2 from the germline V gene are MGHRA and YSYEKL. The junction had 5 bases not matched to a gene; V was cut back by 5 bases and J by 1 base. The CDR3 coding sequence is TGCGCCAGCAGCGCACGGGACAGGGGAAGCAATCAGCCCCAGCATTTT. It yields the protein CASSARDRGSNQPQHF.

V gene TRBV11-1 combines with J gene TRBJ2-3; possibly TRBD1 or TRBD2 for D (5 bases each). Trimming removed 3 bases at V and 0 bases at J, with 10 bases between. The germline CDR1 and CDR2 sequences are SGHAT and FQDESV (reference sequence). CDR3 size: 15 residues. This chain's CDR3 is CASSFTGRSTDTQYF. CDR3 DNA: TGTGCCAGCAGCTTTACGGGACGGAGCACAGATACGCAGTATTTT.

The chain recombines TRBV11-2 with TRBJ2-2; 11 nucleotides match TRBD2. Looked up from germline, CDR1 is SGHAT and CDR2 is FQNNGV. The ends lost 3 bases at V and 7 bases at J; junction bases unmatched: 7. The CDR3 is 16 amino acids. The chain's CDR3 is CASSFLAGGPSGELFF. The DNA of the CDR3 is TGTGCCAGCAGCTTTTTAGCGGGAGGGCCGAGCGGGGAGCTGTTTTTT.

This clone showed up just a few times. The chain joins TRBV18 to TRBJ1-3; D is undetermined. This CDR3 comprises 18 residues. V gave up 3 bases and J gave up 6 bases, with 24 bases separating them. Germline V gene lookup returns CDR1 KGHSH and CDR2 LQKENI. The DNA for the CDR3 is TGTGCCAGCTCACCCTTAAACCGCGGACGCGAAGGACCAAACACCATATATTTT. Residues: CASSPLNRGREGPNTIYF.

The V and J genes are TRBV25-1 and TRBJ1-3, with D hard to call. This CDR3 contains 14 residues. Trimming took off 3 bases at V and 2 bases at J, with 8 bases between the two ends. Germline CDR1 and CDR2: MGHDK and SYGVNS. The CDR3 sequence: CASSEERTGNTIYF. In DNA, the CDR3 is TGTGCCAGCAGTGAGGAAAGGACTGGAAACACCATATATTTT.

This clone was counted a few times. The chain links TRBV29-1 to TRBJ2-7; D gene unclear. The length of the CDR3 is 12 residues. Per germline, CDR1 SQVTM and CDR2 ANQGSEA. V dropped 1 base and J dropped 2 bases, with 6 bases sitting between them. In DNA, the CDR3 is TGCAGCGTTGAAGTAACTACCTACGAGCAGTACTTC. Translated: CSVEVTTYEQYF.

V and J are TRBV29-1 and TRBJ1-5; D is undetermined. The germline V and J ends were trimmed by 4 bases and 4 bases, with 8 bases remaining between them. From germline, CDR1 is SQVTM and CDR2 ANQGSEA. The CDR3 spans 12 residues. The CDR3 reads CSVGLRNQPQHF. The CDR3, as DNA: TGCAGCGTTGGGCTGCGTAATCAGCCCCAGCATTTT.

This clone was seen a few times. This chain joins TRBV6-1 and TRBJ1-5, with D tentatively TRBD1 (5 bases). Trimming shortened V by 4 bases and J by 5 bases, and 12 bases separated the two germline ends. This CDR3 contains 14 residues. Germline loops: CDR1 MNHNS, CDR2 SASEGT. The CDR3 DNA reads TGTGCCAGCAGTGCCAGGACAAAGGATCAGCCCCAGCATTTT. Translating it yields CASSARTKDQPQHF.

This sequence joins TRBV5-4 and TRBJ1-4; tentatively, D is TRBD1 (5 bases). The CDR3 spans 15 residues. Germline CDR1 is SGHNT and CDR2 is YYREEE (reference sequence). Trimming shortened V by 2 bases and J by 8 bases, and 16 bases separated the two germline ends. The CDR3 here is CASSFNPGTGEKLFF. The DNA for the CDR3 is TGTGCCAGCAGCTTCAATCCTGGGACCGGGGAAAAACTGTTTTTT.

CDR3 coding DNA: TGCGCCAGCAGCCAAGCTTCTATTCTAGGACCGATGTTGACAGATACGCAGTATTTT. Protein sequence: CASSQASILGPMLTDTQYF. This rearrangement joins TRBV4-1 to TRBJ2-3; the D is unclear. Germline values: CDR1 MGHRA, CDR2 YSYEKL. The ends were cut back, 1 base at V and 3 bases at J, with 23 bases in the middle. The CDR3 covers 19 residues.

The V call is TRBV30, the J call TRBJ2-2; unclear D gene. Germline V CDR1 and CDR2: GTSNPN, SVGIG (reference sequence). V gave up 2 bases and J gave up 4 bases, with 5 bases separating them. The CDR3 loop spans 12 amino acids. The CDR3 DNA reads TGTGCCTGGAGTATTAGCACCGGGGAGCTGTTTTTT. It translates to CAWSISTGELFF.

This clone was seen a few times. CDR3 in DNA: TGCAGCGCCTTTGCACCGGGCTACACCTTC. Amino acid sequence: CSAFAPGYTF. V usage is TRBV29-1 and J usage is TRBJ1-2; no reliable D call. V was clipped by 7 bases and J by 8 bases, with 11 bases between them. Germline lookup yields CDR1 SQVTM and CDR2 ANQGSEA. The CDR3 is 10 amino acids.

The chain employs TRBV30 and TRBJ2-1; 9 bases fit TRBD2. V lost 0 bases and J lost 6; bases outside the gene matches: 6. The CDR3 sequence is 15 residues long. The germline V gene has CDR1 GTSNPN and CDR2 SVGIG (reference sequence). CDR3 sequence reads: CAWSVSSGRPNEQFF. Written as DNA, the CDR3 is TGTGCCTGGAGTGTAAGTAGCGGGAGACCCAATGAGCAGTTCTTC.

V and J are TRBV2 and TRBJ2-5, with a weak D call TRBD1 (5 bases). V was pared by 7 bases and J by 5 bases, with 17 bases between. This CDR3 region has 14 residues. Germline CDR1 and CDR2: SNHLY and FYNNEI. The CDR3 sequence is CASNSAGQWETQYF. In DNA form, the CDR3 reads TGTGCCAGCAATTCAGCAGGGCAATGGGAGACCCAGTACTTC.

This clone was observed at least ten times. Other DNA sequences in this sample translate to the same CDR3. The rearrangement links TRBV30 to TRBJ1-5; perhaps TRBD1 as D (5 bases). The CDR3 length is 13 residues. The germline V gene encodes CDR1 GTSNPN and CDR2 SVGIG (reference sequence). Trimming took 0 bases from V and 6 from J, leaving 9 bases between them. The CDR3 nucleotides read TGTGCCTGGAGTGTAAGGGGTAGTCAGCCCCAGCATTTT. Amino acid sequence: CAWSVRGSQPQHF.